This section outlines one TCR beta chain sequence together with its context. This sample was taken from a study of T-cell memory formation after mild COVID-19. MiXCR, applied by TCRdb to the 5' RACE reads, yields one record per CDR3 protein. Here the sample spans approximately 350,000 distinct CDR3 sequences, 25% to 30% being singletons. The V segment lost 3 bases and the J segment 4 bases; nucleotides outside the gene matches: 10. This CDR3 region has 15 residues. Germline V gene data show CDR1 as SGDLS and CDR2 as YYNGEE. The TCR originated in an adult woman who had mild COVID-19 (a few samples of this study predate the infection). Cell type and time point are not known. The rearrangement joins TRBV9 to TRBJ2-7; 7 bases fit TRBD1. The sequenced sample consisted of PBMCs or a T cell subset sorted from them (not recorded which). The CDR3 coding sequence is TGTGCCAGCAGCGCTGAGGGGGCGTGGGGTTACGAGCAGTACTTC. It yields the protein CASSAEGAWGYEQYF.